The next 20 T cell receptor beta chains were all read from a single sample in a study of T cell repertoires in cytomegalovirus infection. MiXCR, run by TCRdb on the reads, gives a single entry per CDR3 protein. This sample has some 130,000 distinct CDR3 sequences, with 25% to 35% found just once. These receptors are not linked to any known antigen. The specimen was CD8+ T cells from cultured PBMCs, collected from culture after CMV antigen stimulation. All receptors come from a human donor in good health (CMV status not recorded). Some clones in this sample may be carry-over from other donors' samples.

This chain connects TRBV20-1 to TRBJ1-1; 7 bases match TRBD1. This CDR3 is 16 amino acids long. Germline CDR1 and CDR2: DFQATT and SNEGSKA (reference sequence). The CDR3 DNA is TGCAGGGGATTATACAGGGGTGGCCCCGAGAACACTGAAGCTTTCTTT. This translates into CRGLYRGGPENTEAFF.

V and J are TRBV6-6 and TRBJ2-1, with TRBD2 identical over 8 bases. CDR1 is MNHNY, CDR2 SVGAGI, per germline (reference sequence). V lost 2 bases to trimming and J lost 5 bases; unmatched junction nucleotides: 2. There are 14 residues in the CDR3. CDR3 nucleotide sequence: TGTGCCAGCAGTTACCCGGGGGGGAACAATGAGCAGTTCTTC. Translation: CASSYPGGNNEQFF.

This clonotype was recorded at least ten times. The V call is TRBV27, the J call TRBJ1-6; 7 nucleotides line up with TRBD1. Germline CDR1 reads MNHEY; CDR2 reads SMNVEV (reference sequence). The CDR3 is 14 amino acids. Trimming at V came to 6 bases and at J to 8 bases, leaving 7 bases not matched to a gene. The CDR3: CASSRGTGDSPLHF. The CDR3 nucleotides read TGTGCCAGCAGCCGGGGTACAGGGGATTCACCCCTCCACTTT.

The genes are TRBV7-9 and TRBJ1-1, with TRBD1 matching 9 bases. This CDR3 is built from 15 residues. The trim removed 5 bases at V and 3 bases at J, leaving 7 bases unmatched. Germline V gene lookup returns CDR1 SEHNR and CDR2 FQNEAQ (reference sequence). CDR3 amino acids: CASSPLQGADTEAFF. In nucleotides, the CDR3 is TGTGCCAGCAGCCCATTACAGGGGGCCGACACTGAAGCTTTCTTT.

The gene calls are TRBV4-2 and TRBJ2-3, with 10 bases matching TRBD1. Germline values: CDR1 LGHNA, CDR2 YNFKEQ. V lost 3 bases to trimming and J lost 2 bases; unmatched junction nucleotides: 11. This CDR3 contains 18 residues. This CDR3 reads CASSHSEFDRGLTDTQYF. The CDR3 DNA reads as TGTGCCAGCAGCCATTCGGAGTTTGACAGGGGGCTCACAGATACGCAGTATTTT.

This sequence joins TRBV7-2 and TRBJ1-1; no clear D gene. The CDR3 is made up of 11 amino acids. Trimming left V 5 bases short and J 4 bases short, with 5 bases between. Germline CDR1 SGHTA, CDR2 FQGNSA. For the CDR3, the DNA is TGTGCCAGCAGCCCTTTCACTGAAGCTTTCTTT. Protein sequence: CASSPFTEAFF.

This clonotype has more than one count but fewer than ten. The chain is built from TRBV28 and TRBJ1-1, with 7 bases identical to TRBD1. The CDR3 has 14 residues. Germline-derived CDR1 and CDR2 are MDHEN and SYDVKM. The ends lost 7 bases at V and 1 base at J; junction bases unmatched: 6. CDR3 residues: CASTSKGANTEAFF. The CDR3, as DNA: TGTGCCAGCACCTCTAAGGGGGCGAACACTGAAGCTTTCTTT.

CDR3: CASSPWLAQETQYF. The DNA for the CDR3 is TGTGCCAGCAGTCCTTGGCTAGCCCAAGAGACCCAGTACTTC. The V and J genes are TRBV12-3 or TRBV12-4 and TRBJ2-5; a possible D gene is TRBD2 (5 bases). The CDR3 is 14 residues long. V was cut by 5 bases and J by 1 base, with 11 bases left in between.

This clonotype was found a few times. The CDR3 here is CASSFTSGGRGEQFF. The CDR3 nucleotides are TGTGCCAGCAGCTTCACTAGCGGGGGGCGGGGTGAGCAGTTCTTC. The chain is built from TRBV7-8 and TRBJ2-1; 12 bases are shared with TRBD2. Germline CDR1 is SGHVS and CDR2 is FQNEAQ. The CDR3 length is 15 residues. J was trimmed by 9 bases and V by 3 bases; bases with no gene match: 6.

This rearrangement joins TRBV27 to TRBJ2-7; D possibly corresponds to TRBD2 (5 bases). The germline V gene has CDR1 MNHEY and CDR2 SMNVEV (reference sequence). The CDR3 contains 15 residues. Trimming stripped 2 bases from V and 3 bases from J, with 14 bases between. The CDR3 region is CASSLRGSGIYEQYF. The CDR3 DNA is TGTGCCAGCAGTTTAAGAGGGTCTGGGATCTACGAGCAGTACTTC.

This chain uses TRBV7-6 with TRBJ2-7; TRBD1 aligns across 7 bases. Germline CDR1 SGHVS, CDR2 FNYEAQ. V was clipped by 5 bases and J by 6 bases; unmatched bases: 7. The CDR3 is 13 residues long. The CDR3 DNA reads TGTGCCAGCAGCCTGGGACAGCTGGGCGAGCAGTACTTC. As protein: CASSLGQLGEQYF.

This clonotype was observed a handful of times. The rearrangement links TRBV7-2 to TRBJ2-1, with TRBD1 matching over 8 bases. Trimming at V came to 5 bases and at J to 2 bases, leaving 8 bases not matched to a gene. The CDR3 is 16 residues long. Looked up from germline, CDR1 is SGHTA and CDR2 is FQGNSA. In nucleotides, the CDR3 is TGTGCCAGCAGCCCCCGACAGGGGCAGACCTACAATGAGCAGTTCTTC. As protein: CASSPRQGQTYNEQFF.

This chain links TRBV6-1 with TRBJ2-3; no clear D. CDR1 is MNHNS, CDR2 SASEGT, per germline. Deletions cut 5 bases from V and 5 bases from J, with 11 bases between. This CDR3 contains 13 residues. CDR3 sequence: CASSYPAGDTQYF. DNA of the CDR3: TGTGCCAGCAGTTACCCGGCCGGAGATACGCAGTATTTT.

This clonotype was recorded at least ten times. This chain joins TRBV7-6 and TRBJ1-3, with a weak D call TRBD1 (5 bases). The V end lost 6 bases, the J end lost 0 bases, and 15 bases lay between the germline ends. The germline CDR1 and CDR2 sequences are SGHVS and FNYEAQ. There are 16 residues in the CDR3. CDR3 in DNA: TGTGCCAGCAGTCCCGGCCCAGGGTTCTCTGGAAACACCATATATTTT. It codes for CASSPGPGFSGNTIYF.

The chain joins TRBV5-4 to TRBJ2-2; D is possibly TRBD2 (7 bases). Germline V gene data show CDR1 as SGHNT and CDR2 as YYREEE (reference sequence). V lost 4 bases and J 4 bases, leaving 14 bases between the germline ends. The CDR3 totals 15 residues. The CDR3 DNA reads TGTGCCAGCAGCCCAGGAGGGGGGGGCACCGGGGAGCTGTTTTTT. It codes for CASSPGGGGTGELFF.

V is TRBV14 and J is TRBJ2-7; TRBD1 is a possible D gene (6 bases). The germline V gene has CDR1 SGHDN and CDR2 FVKESK. CDR3 length: 15 residues. The V gene lost 5 bases and the J gene lost 2 bases, with 16 bases spanning the gap. The CDR3 coding sequence is TGTGCCAGCAGCTTCGGATGGGGACAAGCCTACGAGCAGTACTTC. It translates to CASSFGWGQAYEQYF.

The chain couples TRBV19 to TRBJ1-5; 9 nucleotides align to TRBD1. Germline CDR1 and CDR2: LNHDA and SQIVND (reference sequence). This CDR3 is 16 amino acids long. V was pared by 5 bases and J by 1 base, with 6 bases of the junction left unmatched. The CDR3 loop reads CASSFGQGTSNQPQHF. The CDR3, as DNA: TGTGCCAGTAGTTTCGGACAGGGGACAAGCAATCAGCCCCAGCATTTT.

Only a few counts were recorded for this clonotype. The chain uses TRBV20-1 and TRBJ2-7; D might be TRBD2 (6 bases). V lost 6 bases, J lost 2 bases, and 17 bases lay in between. The CDR3 consists of 14 residues. The V gene's germline CDR1 is DFQATT and CDR2 SNEGSKA (reference sequence). The CDR3 DNA reads TGCAGTGCCCGCCCGGAGGGAGTAGCCTACGAGCAGTACTTC. Amino acid sequence: CSARPEGVAYEQYF.

This clonotype appeared many times. The V gene is TRBV7-2, the J gene TRBJ2-1; TRBD2 matches 14 bases. V gave up 3 bases and J gave up 7 bases; unmatched junction bases: 2. Looked up from germline, CDR1 is SGHTA and CDR2 is FQGNSA. This CDR3 spans 15 amino acids. The CDR3 here is CASSLTSGGANEQFF. The CDR3 bases are TGTGCCAGCAGCTTGACTAGCGGGGGGGCTAATGAGCAGTTCTTC. Full variable domain (rest looked up from reference TRBV7-2 and TRBJ2-1): GAGVSQSPSNKVTEKGKDVELRCDPISGHTALYWYRQSLGQGLEFLIYFQGNSAPDKSGLPSDRFSAERTGGSVSTLTIQRTQQEDSAVYLCASSLTSGGANEQFFGPGTRLTVL.

This clonotype came up a few times. V gene TRBV5-3 combines with J gene TRBJ2-2; 8 bases agree with TRBD1. TRBV5-3 is classed as an ORF, of uncertain function. With 7 bases clipped from V and 5 bases from J, the junction kept 13 bases outside the gene matches. The CDR3 totals 16 residues. The CDR3 nucleotides are TGTGCCAGAGATCTACAGGGGGAACCTTATACCGGGGAGCTGTTTTTT. It encodes CARDLQGEPYTGELFF.